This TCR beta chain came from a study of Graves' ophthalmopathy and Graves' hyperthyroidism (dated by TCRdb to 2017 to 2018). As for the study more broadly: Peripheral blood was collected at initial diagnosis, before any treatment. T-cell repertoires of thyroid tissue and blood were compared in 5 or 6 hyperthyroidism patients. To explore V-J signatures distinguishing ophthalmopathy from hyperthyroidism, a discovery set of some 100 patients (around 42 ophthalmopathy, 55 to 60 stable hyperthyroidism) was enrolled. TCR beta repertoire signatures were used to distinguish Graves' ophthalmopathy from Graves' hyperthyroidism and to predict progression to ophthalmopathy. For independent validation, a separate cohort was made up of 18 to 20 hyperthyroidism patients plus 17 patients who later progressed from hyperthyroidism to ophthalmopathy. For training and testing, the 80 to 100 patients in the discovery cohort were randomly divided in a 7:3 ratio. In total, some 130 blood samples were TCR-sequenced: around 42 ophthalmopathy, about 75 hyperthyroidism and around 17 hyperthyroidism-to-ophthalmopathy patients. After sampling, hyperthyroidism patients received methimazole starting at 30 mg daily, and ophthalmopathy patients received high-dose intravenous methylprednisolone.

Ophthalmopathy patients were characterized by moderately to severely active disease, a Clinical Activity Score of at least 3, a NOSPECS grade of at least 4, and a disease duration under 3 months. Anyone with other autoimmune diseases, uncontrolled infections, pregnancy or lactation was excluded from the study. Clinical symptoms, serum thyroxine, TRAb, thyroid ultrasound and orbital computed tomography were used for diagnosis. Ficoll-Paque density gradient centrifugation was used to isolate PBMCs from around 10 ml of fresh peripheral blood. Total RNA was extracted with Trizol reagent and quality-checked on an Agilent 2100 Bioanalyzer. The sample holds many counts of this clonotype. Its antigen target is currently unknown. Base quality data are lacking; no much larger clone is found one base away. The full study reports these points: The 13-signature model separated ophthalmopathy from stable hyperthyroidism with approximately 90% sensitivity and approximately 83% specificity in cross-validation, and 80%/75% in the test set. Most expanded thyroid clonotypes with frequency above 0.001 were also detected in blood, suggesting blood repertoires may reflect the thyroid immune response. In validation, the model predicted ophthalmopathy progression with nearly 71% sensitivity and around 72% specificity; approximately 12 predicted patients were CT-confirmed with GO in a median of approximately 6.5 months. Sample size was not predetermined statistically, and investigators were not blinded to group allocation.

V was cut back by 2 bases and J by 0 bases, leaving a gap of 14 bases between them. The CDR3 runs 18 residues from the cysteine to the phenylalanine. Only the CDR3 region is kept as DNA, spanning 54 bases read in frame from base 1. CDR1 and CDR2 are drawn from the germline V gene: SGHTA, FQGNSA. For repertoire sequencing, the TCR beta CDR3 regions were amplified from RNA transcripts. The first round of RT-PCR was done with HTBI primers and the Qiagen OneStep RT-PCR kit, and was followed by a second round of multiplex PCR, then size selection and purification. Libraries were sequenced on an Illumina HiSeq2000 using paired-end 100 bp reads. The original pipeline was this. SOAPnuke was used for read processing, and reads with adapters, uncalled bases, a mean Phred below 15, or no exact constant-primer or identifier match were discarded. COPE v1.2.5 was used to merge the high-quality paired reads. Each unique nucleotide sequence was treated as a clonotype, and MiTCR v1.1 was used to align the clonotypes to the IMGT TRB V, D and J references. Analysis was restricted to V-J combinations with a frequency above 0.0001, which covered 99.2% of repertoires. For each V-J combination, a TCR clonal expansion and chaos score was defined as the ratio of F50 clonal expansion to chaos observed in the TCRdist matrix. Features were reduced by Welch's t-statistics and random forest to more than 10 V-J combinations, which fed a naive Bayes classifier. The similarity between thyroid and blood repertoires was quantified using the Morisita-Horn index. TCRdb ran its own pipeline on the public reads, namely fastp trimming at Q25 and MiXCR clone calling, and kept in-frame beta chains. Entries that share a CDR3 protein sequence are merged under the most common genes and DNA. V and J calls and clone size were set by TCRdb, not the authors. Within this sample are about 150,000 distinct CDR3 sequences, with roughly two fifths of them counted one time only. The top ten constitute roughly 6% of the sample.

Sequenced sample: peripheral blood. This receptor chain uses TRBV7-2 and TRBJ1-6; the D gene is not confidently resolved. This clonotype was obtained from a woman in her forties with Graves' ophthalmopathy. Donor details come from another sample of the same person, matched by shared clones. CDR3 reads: CASSLPPHRSSYNSPLHF. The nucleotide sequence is TGTGCCAGCAGCTTACCCCCCCACCGATCCTCCTATAATTCACCCCTCCACTTT.